The 16 T cell receptor beta chains reported below all come from one sample, sequenced in a study of T cells in Graves' hyperthyroidism and ophthalmopathy. Authors of the study amplified TCR beta CDR3 regions from RNA transcripts. Primed by the HTBI set, a first-round RT-PCR was run on the TCR CDR3. TCRdb fed the multiplex PCR reads into MiXCR, producing one record per CDR3 protein. The table includes hundreds of thousands of distinct CDR3 sequences, 15% to 20% detected once. Sequenced sample: blood. These receptors were taken from a woman in her twenties or thirties with Graves' hyperthyroidism.

This clonotype occurred many times. V and J are TRBV12-3 or TRBV12-4 and TRBJ1-4, with 8 bases that match TRBD1. The CDR3 totals 14 residues. After removal of 3 bases from V and 8 bases from J, the junction contained 5 bases not matched to a gene. In DNA, the CDR3 is TGTGCCAGCAGTTTGCAGGGGGCGCGGGAAAAACTGTTTTTT. Translating gives CASSLQGAREKLFF.

The rearrangement links TRBV30 to TRBJ1-2; D ambiguous. Germline CDR1 GTSNPN, CDR2 SVGIG (reference sequence). V lost 4 bases and J 4 bases, leaving 13 bases between the germline ends. This CDR3 spans 13 amino acids. CDR3 in DNA: TGTGCCTGGAATACAGAGCGCCGCTATGGCTACACCTTC. Its protein is CAWNTERRYGYTF.

This clonotype was counted ten times or more. The chain combines TRBV7-2 with TRBJ1-1, with TRBD1 matching 7 bases. With 6 bases clipped from V and 3 bases from J, the junction kept 16 bases outside the gene matches. Per germline, CDR1 SGHTA and CDR2 FQGNSA. CDR3 size: 17 residues. Written as DNA, the CDR3 is TGTGCCAGCAGTTTAAATGTACAGGGGTTGCGTTACACTGAAGCTTTCTTT. Residues: CASSLNVQGLRYTEAFF.

This clonotype was seen a handful of times. The chain links TRBV2 to TRBJ2-5; D is uncertain. The germline CDR1 and CDR2 sequences are SNHLY and FYNNEI. V gave up 2 bases and J gave up 2 bases, with 12 bases separating them. The CDR3 sequence is 15 residues long. CDR3 DNA: TGTGCCAGCAGTGAATATCTGGGAATACAAGAGACCCAGTACTTC. Translation: CASSEYLGIQETQYF.

This chain connects TRBV28 to TRBJ2-7, with D unresolved. V lost 4 bases to trimming and J lost 3 bases, with 13 bases between them. The germline CDR1 and CDR2 sequences are MDHEN and SYDVKM. The CDR3 spans 14 residues. DNA of the CDR3: TGTGCCAGCAGTTCGTCGTTTGTTTACTACGAGCAGTACTTC. Protein sequence: CASSSSFVYYEQYF.

A few counts support this clonotype. The J gene is TRBJ1-5, the V gene TRBV20-1; no firm D call. The ends were cut back, 0 bases at V and 7 bases at J, with 16 bases in the middle. The CDR3 loop spans 15 amino acids. Germline V gives CDR1 DFQATT, CDR2 SNEGSKA (reference sequence). This CDR3 reads CSARDYRSERQPQHF. DNA of the CDR3: TGCAGTGCTAGAGATTATCGATCGGAAAGACAGCCCCAGCATTTT.

In this sample, this clonotype turned up many times. The J gene is TRBJ2-3, the V gene TRBV13, with 7 nucleotides matching TRBD2. The germline V gene has CDR1 PRHDT and CDR2 FYEKMQ (reference sequence). After removal of 1 base from V and 10 bases from J, the junction contained 5 bases not matched to a gene. The CDR3 covers 13 residues. The CDR3 loop reads CASSLEEGRAQYF. The DNA of the CDR3 is TGTGCCAGCAGCTTAGAAGAGGGGAGGGCGCAGTATTTT.

The chain joins TRBV18 to TRBJ1-2; D uncertain. Trimming shortened V by 2 bases and J by 5 bases, and 18 bases separated the two germline ends. The germline V gene encodes CDR1 KGHSH and CDR2 LQKENI. The CDR3 is made up of 16 amino acids. The CDR3: CASSPTRPGFNYGYTF. The CDR3 DNA sequence: TGTGCCAGCTCACCAACCCGACCCGGGTTTAATTATGGCTACACCTTC.

The chain is built from TRBV15 and TRBJ1-3; 9 bases are shared with TRBD1. With 5 bases clipped from V and 3 bases from J, the junction kept 5 bases outside the gene matches. Looked up from germline, CDR1 is LNHNV and CDR2 is YYDKDF (reference sequence). The CDR3 loop spans 15 amino acids. CDR3 bases: TGTGCCACCAGCGAAACAGGGGGCCGTGGAAACACCATATATTTT. Its translation is CATSETGGRGNTIYF.

In this sample, this clonotype turned up many times. The chain is built from TRBV29-1 and TRBJ1-1, with a tentative D call TRBD1 (5 bases). Germline loops: CDR1 SQVTM, CDR2 ANQGSEA. The germline V and J ends were trimmed by 7 bases and 0 bases, with 18 bases remaining between them. The CDR3 is made up of 15 amino acids. The CDR3 protein is CSADPGPRMNTEAFF. The CDR3 region has the DNA TGCAGCGCTGATCCGGGACCGAGAATGAACACTGAAGCTTTCTTT.

In DNA form, the CDR3 reads TGTGCCAGCAGTTATACGGGGGGGAATTCACCCCTCCACTTT. It specifies CASSYTGGNSPLHF. The chain carries TRBV12-3 or TRBV12-4 and TRBJ1-6, with D possibly matching TRBD1 (5 bases). The CDR3 is 14 amino acids. V lost 4 bases, J lost 7 bases, and 11 bases lay in between.

The V gene is TRBV7-3, the J gene TRBJ2-2, with unresolved D. Germline V gene data show CDR1 as SGHTA and CDR2 as FQGTGA. V dropped 2 bases and J dropped 2 bases, with 18 bases sitting between them. This CDR3 has 18 amino acids. CDR3 nucleotides: TGTGCCAGCAGCTTATACCCGGCCTCTCAGTTAAACACCGGGGAGCTGTTTTTT. This translates into CASSLYPASQLNTGELFF.

In this sample, this clonotype turned up a few times. The rearrangement uses TRBV7-9 and TRBJ2-7, with D possibly matching TRBD2 (5 bases). Germline values: CDR1 SEHNR, CDR2 FQNEAQ (reference sequence). V lost 2 bases and J lost 2, with 16 bases in between. This CDR3 is 16 amino acids long. CDR3 in amino acids: CASSLFWTSGTYEQYF. CDR3 in DNA: TGTGCCAGCAGCTTATTCTGGACTTCTGGTACCTACGAGCAGTACTTC.

This clonotype was counted a few times. The V and J genes are TRBV7-9 and TRBJ1-3; TRBD1 aligns across 10 bases. After removal of 3 bases from V and 8 bases from J, the junction contained 4 bases not matched to a gene. The CDR3 totals 14 residues. The germline gives CDR1 SEHNR, CDR2 FQNEAQ (reference sequence). DNA for the CDR3: TGTGCCAGCAGCTTCCGGGACAGGGGTGACACCATATATTTT. Translated: CASSFRDRGDTIYF.

This clonotype was recorded many times. The J gene is TRBJ2-1, the V gene TRBV6-6; the match to TRBD1 covers 7 bases. V lost 0 bases to trimming and J lost 3 bases; unmatched junction nucleotides: 23. The CDR3 spans 22 residues. The germline V gene has CDR1 MNHNY and CDR2 SVGAGI (reference sequence). CDR3 nucleotide sequence: TGTGCCAGCAGTTACTCGAGGTCGAAACAGACAGGGAGTTTTGAGCGCTACAATGAGCAGTTCTTC. This encodes CASSYSRSKQTGSFERYNEQFF.

V gene TRBV20-1 combines with J gene TRBJ2-2; D is uncertain. Per the germline V gene, CDR1 is DFQATT and CDR2 is SNEGSKA (reference sequence). This CDR3 comprises 13 residues. V dropped 1 base and J dropped 8 bases, with 11 bases sitting between them. The CDR3 region has the DNA TGCAGTGCTAGAGCGGTGTCACGAGGGGAGCTGTTTTTT. Encoded protein: CSARAVSRGELFF.